Detailed here is one T cell receptor beta chain. The antigen remains unidentified. This sample was taken from a study of radiotherapy plus CTLA-4 blockade in lung cancer. On the study more broadly: Objective responses arose in approximately 17% of patients, and approximately 28% experienced disease control. Study observations and caveats: Subsequent to radiotherapy plus ipilimumab, tumor-derived TCR clones underwent expansion in blood. Per reports, early blood T cell clone dynamics, plus interferon-beta, forecast response most strongly.

The germline gives CDR1 SGDLS, CDR2 YYNGEE. Trimming took 4 bases from V and 4 from J; bases not matched to a gene: 8. This CDR3 has 14 residues. Clones were sequenced by immunoSEQ multiplex PCR, and TCRdb holds only the in-frame ones, with some missing. The data contain just over 35,000 clones, 85% to 90% of them seen just once; the ten biggest clones take up 5.5% to 7.5%. Focal radiation and CTLA-4 blockade (ipilimumab) were tested in chemo-refractory metastatic non-small-cell lung cancer patients. The V and J genes are TRBV9 and TRBJ2-7; 7 bases map to TRBD2. The sample consisted of peripheral blood, taken from a patient treated with radiotherapy plus ipilimumab. The sequence was obtained from a human donor with non-small cell lung cancer who had stable disease on radiotherapy plus ipilimumab. In DNA form, the CDR3 reads TGTGCCAGCAGCCCGGGGACTAATCTTTACGAGCAGTACTTC. Its protein is CASSPGTNLYEQYF.